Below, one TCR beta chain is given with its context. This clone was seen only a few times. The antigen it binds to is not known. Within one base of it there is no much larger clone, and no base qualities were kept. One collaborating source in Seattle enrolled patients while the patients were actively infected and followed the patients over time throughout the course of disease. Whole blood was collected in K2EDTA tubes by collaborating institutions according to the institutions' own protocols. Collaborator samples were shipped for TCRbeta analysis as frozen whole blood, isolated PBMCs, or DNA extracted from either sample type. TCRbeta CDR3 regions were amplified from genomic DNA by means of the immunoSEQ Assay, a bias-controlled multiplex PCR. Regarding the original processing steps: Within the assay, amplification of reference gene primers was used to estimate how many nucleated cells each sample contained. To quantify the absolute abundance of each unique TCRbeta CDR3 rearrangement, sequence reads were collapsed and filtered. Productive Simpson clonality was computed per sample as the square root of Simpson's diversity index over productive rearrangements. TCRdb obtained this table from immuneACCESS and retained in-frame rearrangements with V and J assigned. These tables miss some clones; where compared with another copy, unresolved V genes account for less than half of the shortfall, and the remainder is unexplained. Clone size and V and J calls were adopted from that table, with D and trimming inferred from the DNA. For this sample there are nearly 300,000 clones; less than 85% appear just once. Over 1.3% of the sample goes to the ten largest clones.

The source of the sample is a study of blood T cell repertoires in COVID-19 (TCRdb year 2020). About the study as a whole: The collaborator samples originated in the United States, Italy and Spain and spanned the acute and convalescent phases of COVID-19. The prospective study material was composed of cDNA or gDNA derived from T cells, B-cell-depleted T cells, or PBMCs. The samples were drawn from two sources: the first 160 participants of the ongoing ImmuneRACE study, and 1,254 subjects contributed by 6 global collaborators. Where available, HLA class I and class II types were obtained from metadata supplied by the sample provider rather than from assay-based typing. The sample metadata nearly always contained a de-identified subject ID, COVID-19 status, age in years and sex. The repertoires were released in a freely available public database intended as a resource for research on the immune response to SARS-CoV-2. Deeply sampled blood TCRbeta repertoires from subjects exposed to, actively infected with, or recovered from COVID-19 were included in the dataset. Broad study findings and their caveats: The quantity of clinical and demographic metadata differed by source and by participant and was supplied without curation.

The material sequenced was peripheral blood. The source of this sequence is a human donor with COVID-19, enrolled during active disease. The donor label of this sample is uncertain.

The DNA sequence follows: TGTGCCAGCAGCCTCTTGGGACTAGCGGACACAGATACGCAGTATTTT. Its protein is CASSLLGLADTDTQYF. Recombination connected TRBV3-1 (or the pseudogene TRBV3-2) to TRBJ2-3, with 11 bases aligning to TRBD2. The CDR3 spans 16 residues, from the cysteine through the phenylalanine. Only the CDR3 DNA stays, 48 bases, in frame from base 1. For this chain, trimming is 4 bases at the V end and 2 bases at the J end, and the number of junction bases without a gene match is 5. The germline V gene (reference sequence) specifies LGHDT as CDR1 and YNNKEL as CDR2.